This T cell receptor (beta chain) was identified during a study of T cell responses to AZD1222 COVID-19 vaccine. Study background: Timing groups of about 4 and about 12 weeks for second doses were pooled. Study-level findings and limits: Spike-specific TCR breadth and depth rose after two AZD1222 doses. Regions 160-218 and 743-854 held dominance among vaccine-associated CD4 TCRs, which spanned spike. Donors were mostly white British, more females; clonal diversity possibly underestimated.

Comment on this clone: Its antigen is unknown.

Some clones are missing from TCRdb's copy, which holds only in-frame ones; the method was immunoSEQ multiplex PCR. The repertoire holds about 150,000 clones, about 93% seen once, with about 5.3% in the top ten. V was shortened by 3 bases and J by 1 base, with 17 bases between the two germline ends. CDR1 and CDR2 (germline): SGHAT, FQNNGV. The CDR3 loop spans 17 amino acids. The input for sequencing was peripheral blood, taken on day 0 of AZD1222 vaccination. The receptor comes from an adult in good health. V usage is TRBV11-2 and J usage is TRBJ2-3; unclear D gene. The DNA of the CDR3 is TGTGCCAGCAGCTTGGTGTTTTTGGCTTCGGGCACAGATACGCAGTATTTT. Its translation is CASSLVFLASGTDTQYF.